The next 29 T cell receptor beta chains were all read from a single sample in a study of technical replicates of blood from several donors. Using immunoSEQ multiplex PCR, the repertoire was profiled, and TCRdb retains in-frame clones only, with some absent. The top ten hold less than 0.4% of the sample, which has tens of thousands of clones, around 94% seen once. Sequenced: T cells isolated from PBMCs. The receptors derive from a human donor in good health.

J is TRBJ2-7 and V is TRBV10-3; D is perhaps TRBD1 (6 bases). Germline CDR1 reads ENHRY; CDR2 reads SYGVKD. Trimming removed 6 bases at V and 3 bases at J, with 9 bases between. CDR3 length: 12 amino acids. CDR3 in DNA: TGTGCCATCAGGGAAGGGGGCTACGAGCAGTACTTC. Protein product: CAIREGGYEQYF.

V and J are TRBV6-1 and TRBJ1-5; D call uncertain. Trimming shortened V by 1 base and J by 4 bases, and 5 bases separated the two germline ends. CDR3 length: 13 residues. The germline V gene encodes CDR1 MNHNS and CDR2 SASEGT. The CDR3 protein is CASSEGGNQPQHF. Here the CDR3 DNA reads TGTGCCAGCAGTGAAGGAGGAAATCAGCCCCAGCATTTT.

J is TRBJ2-1 and V is TRBV4-3; 9 bases match TRBD2. Germline-derived CDR1 and CDR2 are LGHNA and YSLEER. V lost 0 bases, J lost 4 bases, and 10 bases stayed unmatched. The CDR3 extends over 18 amino acids. This CDR3 reads CASSQDPAGGVRYNEQFF. The CDR3 DNA reads as TGCGCCAGCAGCCAAGATCCAGCGGGAGGTGTGCGATACAATGAGCAGTTCTTC.

The chain is built from TRBV12-5 and TRBJ2-1; 11 positions agree with TRBD2. The CDR3 length is 14 residues. With V trimmed by 6 bases and J by 7 bases, 5 bases remained unmatched. Germline V gives CDR1 LGHNT, CDR2 FRNRAP. CDR3 residues: CASGVGLAGNEQFF. CDR3 sequence (DNA): TGTGCTAGTGGCGTAGGACTAGCGGGTAATGAGCAGTTCTTC.

CDR3 region: CASSQGALDRGHEQYF. The DNA for the CDR3 is TGTGCCAGCAGCCAAGGGGCCCTGGACAGGGGGCACGAGCAGTACTTC. V is TRBV14 and J is TRBJ2-7, with TRBD1 matching 11 bases. From germline, CDR1 is SGHDN and CDR2 FVKESK. There are 16 residues in the CDR3. V dropped 1 base and J dropped 5; count of bases not matched to a gene: 7. Full variable domain (missing parts from reference TRBV14 and TRBJ2-7): EAGVTQFPSHSVIEKGQTVTLRCDPISGHDNLYWYRRVMGKEIKFLLHFVKESKQDESGMPNNRFLAERTGGTYSTLKVQPAELEDSGVYFCASSQGALDRGHEQYFGPGTRLTVT.

The chain uses TRBV18 and TRBJ1-5; D possibly corresponds to TRBD1 (6 bases). Germline V gene sequence: CDR1 KGHSH, CDR2 LQKENI. V lost 2 bases, J lost 1 base, and 12 bases lay in between. The length of the CDR3 is 16 residues. CDR3 in DNA: TGTGCCAGCTCACCATCAGGGAGGGGGAGCAATCAGCCCCAGCATTTT. Protein: CASSPSGRGSNQPQHF.

This chain links TRBV7-3 with TRBJ1-1, with a weak D call TRBD1 (5 bases). V was trimmed by 5 bases and J by 4 bases, leaving 14 bases between them. This CDR3 region has 14 residues. Germline-derived CDR1 and CDR2 are SGHTA and FQGTGA. CDR3 DNA: TGTGCCAGCAGCCTGGGACTCGCGAGCACTGAAGCTTTCTTT. It is translated as CASSLGLASTEAFF.

The chain combines TRBV6-5 with TRBJ2-5, with TRBD2 as a possible D gene (5 bases). The CDR3 has 15 residues. CDR1 and CDR2 from the germline V gene are MNHEY and SVGAGI. V was shortened by 0 bases and J by 5 bases, with 13 bases between the two germline ends. CDR3 nucleotide sequence: TGTGCCAGCAGTTACTCTGTGGGAGTGGGGGAGACCCAGTACTTC. Protein product: CASSYSVGVGETQYF.

The chain joins TRBV19 to TRBJ1-5; D remains unclear. This CDR3 contains 13 residues. V lost 7 bases and J 4 bases, leaving 11 bases between the germline ends. CDR1 and CDR2 (germline): LNHDA, SQIVND (reference sequence). CDR3 coding DNA: TGTGCCAGTACCACCTTAACTAATCAGCCCCAGCATTTT. It codes for CASTTLTNQPQHF.

The rearrangement uses TRBV18 and TRBJ2-7; 8 positions match TRBD1. The CDR3 totals 14 residues. Germline CDR1 is KGHSH and CDR2 is LQKENI. V shed 3 bases, J shed 3 bases, and the junction held 4 bases outside the gene matches. The CDR3 loop reads CASSPRQGSYEQYF. Written as DNA, the CDR3 is TGTGCCAGCTCACCGAGACAGGGGAGCTACGAGCAGTACTTC.

CDR3 bases: TGCAGCGTTCATAGTAGCGGGAGTGTCAAGCAGTACTTC. Amino acid sequence: CSVHSSGSVKQYF. The gene calls are TRBV29-1 and TRBJ2-7; 9 nucleotides align to TRBD2. The V gene's germline CDR1 is SQVTM and CDR2 ANQGSEA. V lost 5 bases to trimming and J lost 8 bases; unmatched junction nucleotides: 10. The CDR3 is made up of 13 amino acids.

This clone was picked up one time. The rearrangement joins TRBV29-1 to TRBJ2-1, with 9 bases matching TRBD1. CDR3 length: 17 residues. Looked up from germline, CDR1 is SQVTM and CDR2 is ANQGSEA. J gave up 2 bases and V 5 bases, and 13 bases lay outside the gene matches. The CDR3 DNA reads as TGCAGCGTTAGGGCCCGGGGACAGGGCCCCCCCTACAATGAGCAGTTCTTC. Amino acids: CSVRARGQGPPYNEQFF.

V is TRBV4-3 and J is TRBJ2-1; 7 bases fit TRBD2. This CDR3 comprises 19 residues. Germline-derived CDR1 and CDR2 are LGHNA and YSLEER. Trimming at V came to 4 bases and at J to 2 bases, leaving 17 bases not matched to a gene. In DNA form, the CDR3 reads TGCGCCAGCAGCCTAGGCAGCTTTGCGGGAGAAGGGACCTACAATGAGCAGTTCTTC. Protein sequence: CASSLGSFAGEGTYNEQFF.

This sequence joins TRBV5-6 and TRBJ1-2; D uncertain. V dropped 0 bases and J dropped 4 bases, with 7 bases sitting between them. The CDR3 contains 13 residues. Germline V gene sequence: CDR1 SGHDT, CDR2 YYEEEE. The CDR3 here is CASSLARAYGYTF. The CDR3 DNA reads as TGTGCCAGCAGCTTGGCGAGGGCCTATGGCTACACCTTC. Full variable domain (remainder filled in from reference TRBV5-6 and TRBJ1-2): DAGVTQSPTHLIKTRGQQVTLRCSPKSGHDTVSWYQQALGQGPQFIFQYYEEEERQRGNFPDRFSGHQFPNYSSELNVNALLLGDSALYLCASSLARAYGYTFGSGTRLTVV.

This chain joins TRBV9 and TRBJ2-1; tentatively, D is TRBD1 (6 bases). Trimming took off 4 bases at V and 9 bases at J, with 8 bases between the two ends. Germline V gene lookup returns CDR1 SGDLS and CDR2 YYNGEE. The CDR3 runs to 11 residues. CDR3 residues: CASSTGSEQFF. CDR3 sequence (DNA): TGTGCCAGCAGCACAGGGTCTGAGCAGTTCTTC.

V and J are TRBV4-1 and TRBJ1-2; D is possibly TRBD1 (5 bases). Between the trimmed V and J ends, which lost 0 bases and 6 bases, there was a span of 11 bases. CDR3 length: 14 residues. Germline V gene data show CDR1 as MGHRA and CDR2 as YSYEKL. CDR3 sequence: CASSQERGKDGYTF. The CDR3 region has the DNA TGCGCCAGCAGCCAAGAACGGGGGAAGGATGGCTACACCTTC.

V usage is TRBV4-3 and J usage is TRBJ2-2; TRBD1 agrees at 8 bases. Germline V gene sequence: CDR1 LGHNA, CDR2 YSLEER. The CDR3 runs 14 residues. The V and J ends lost 4 bases and 4 bases, in that order; junction bases with no gene match: 2. The CDR3 nucleotides are TGCGCCAGCAGCCTTGACAGGGGCACCGGGGAGCTGTTTTTT. Residues: CASSLDRGTGELFF.

This sequence joins TRBV5-6 and TRBJ1-2; 7 positions match TRBD1. In germline, CDR1 is SGHDT, CDR2 YYEEEE. J lost 2 bases, V lost 3 bases, and 1 base had no gene match. The CDR3 is 13 amino acids. DNA for the CDR3: TGTGCCAGCAGCTCCAGGGGGAACTATGGCTACACCTTC. Residues: CASSSRGNYGYTF.

The V call is TRBV6-5, the J call TRBJ2-5, with D maybe TRBD1 (6 bases). This CDR3 comprises 13 residues. The germline V gene encodes CDR1 MNHEY and CDR2 SVGAGI. Trimming left V 6 bases short and J 3 bases short, with 11 bases between. The CDR3 DNA reads as TGTGCCAGCAGCGGACAGACTAAAGAGACCCAGTACTTC. The encoded protein is CASSGQTKETQYF.

V gene TRBV9 combines with J gene TRBJ2-1, with D perhaps TRBD1 (6 bases). CDR3 size: 15 residues. V lost 3 bases and J 5 bases, leaving 15 bases between the germline ends. Looked up from germline, CDR1 is SGDLS and CDR2 is YYNGEE. This CDR3 reads CASSATGNFHNEQFF. CDR3 DNA: TGTGCCAGCAGCGCCACAGGGAATTTTCACAATGAGCAGTTCTTC. The variable domain in full, with the rest retrieved from reference TRBV9 and TRBJ2-1, is DSGVTQTPKHLITATGQRVTLRCSPRSGDLSVYWYQQSLDQGLQFLIQYYNGEERAKGNILERFSAQQFPDLHSELNLSSLELGDSALYFCASSATGNFHNEQFFGPGTRLTVL.

The chain links TRBV6-5 to TRBJ1-2; D gene ambiguous. CDR3 length equals 13 residues. Germline V gene sequence: CDR1 MNHEY, CDR2 SVGAGI. Trimming stripped 2 bases from V and 5 bases from J, with 9 bases between. The CDR3 sequence: CASSYAENYGYTF. For the CDR3, the DNA is TGTGCCAGCAGTTACGCGGAGAATTATGGCTACACCTTC.

The gene calls are TRBV28 and TRBJ1-5; 7 bases match TRBD1. Germline V CDR1 and CDR2: MDHEN, SYDVKM. The junction had 15 bases not matched to a gene; V was cut back by 6 bases and J by 7 bases. The CDR3 is 16 amino acids. In nucleotides, the CDR3 is TGTGCCAGCAGAGGGCGGCACAGGGGACTTGAACAGCCCCAGCATTTT. Encoded protein: CASRGRHRGLEQPQHF.

The rearrangement uses TRBV30 and TRBJ1-1; D not resolved. V gave up 2 bases and J gave up 0 bases, with 10 bases separating them. The CDR3 covers 14 residues. Per the germline V gene, CDR1 is GTSNPN and CDR2 is SVGIG (reference sequence). CDR3 coding DNA: TGTGCCTGGAGTCCCGGGAGCTTGAACACTGAAGCTTTCTTT. Residues: CAWSPGSLNTEAFF.

The genes are TRBV30 and TRBJ2-3; a weak D match, TRBD1 (6 bases). This CDR3 has 12 amino acids. Looked up from germline, CDR1 is GTSNPN and CDR2 is SVGIG (reference sequence). Trimming stripped 1 base from V and 4 bases from J, with 6 bases between. CDR3 coding DNA: TGTGCCTGGAGTGGGACAGCAGATACGCAGTATTTT. This gives the protein CAWSGTADTQYF.

The V gene is TRBV30, the J gene TRBJ1-5; D may be TRBD1 (6 bases). Germline lookup yields CDR1 GTSNPN and CDR2 SVGIG (reference sequence). V lost 2 bases and J lost 6, with 14 bases in between. The CDR3 extends over 14 amino acids. The CDR3, as DNA: TGTGCCTGGAGTTTGGGGACATTAAGTCAGCCCCAGCATTTT. Translating gives CAWSLGTLSQPQHF.

The J gene is TRBJ2-5, the V gene TRBV6-5; no clear D. Germline values: CDR1 MNHEY, CDR2 SVGAGI. The germline V and J ends were trimmed by 2 bases and 4 bases, with 8 bases remaining between them. The CDR3 sequence is 13 residues long. DNA for the CDR3: TGTGCCAGCAGTTACCGACATGGAGAGACCCAGTACTTC. Encoded protein: CASSYRHGETQYF.

This clone was counted a single time. The chain is built from TRBV29-1 and TRBJ2-7; 7 bases fit TRBD2. Germline V gene sequence: CDR1 SQVTM, CDR2 ANQGSEA. V lost 4 bases, J lost 3 bases, and 6 bases stayed unmatched. This CDR3 is 13 amino acids long. Here the CDR3 reads CSVGPPGGYEQYF. For the CDR3, the DNA is TGCAGCGTTGGGCCCCCGGGAGGCTACGAGCAGTACTTC.

In this sample, this clone turned up once. The chain employs TRBV9 and TRBJ2-7; D not resolved. The CDR3 extends over 17 amino acids. V shed 4 bases and J shed 5 bases, with 25 bases lying between them. CDR1 and CDR2 from the germline V gene are SGDLS and YYNGEE. CDR3 loop: CASSPEIRQAESDEQYF. For the CDR3, the DNA is TGTGCCAGCAGCCCTGAGATCCGGCAGGCCGAAAGTGACGAGCAGTACTTC. Drawing the rest from reference TRBV9 and TRBJ2-7, the complete variable domain is DSGVTQTPKHLITATGQRVTLRCSPRSGDLSVYWYQQSLDQGLQFLIQYYNGEERAKGNILERFSAQQFPDLHSELNLSSLELGDSALYFCASSPEIRQAESDEQYFGPGTRLTVT.

The V gene is TRBV19, the J gene TRBJ1-5; 7 bases match TRBD1. The CDR3 extends over 14 amino acids. CDR1 and CDR2 (germline): LNHDA, SQIVND (reference sequence). Trimming took 6 bases from V and 1 from J; bases not matched to a gene: 3. As DNA, the CDR3 is TGTGCCAGTAGAGGACAGGTCAGCAATCAGCCCCAGCATTTT. Amino acid sequence: CASRGQVSNQPQHF.